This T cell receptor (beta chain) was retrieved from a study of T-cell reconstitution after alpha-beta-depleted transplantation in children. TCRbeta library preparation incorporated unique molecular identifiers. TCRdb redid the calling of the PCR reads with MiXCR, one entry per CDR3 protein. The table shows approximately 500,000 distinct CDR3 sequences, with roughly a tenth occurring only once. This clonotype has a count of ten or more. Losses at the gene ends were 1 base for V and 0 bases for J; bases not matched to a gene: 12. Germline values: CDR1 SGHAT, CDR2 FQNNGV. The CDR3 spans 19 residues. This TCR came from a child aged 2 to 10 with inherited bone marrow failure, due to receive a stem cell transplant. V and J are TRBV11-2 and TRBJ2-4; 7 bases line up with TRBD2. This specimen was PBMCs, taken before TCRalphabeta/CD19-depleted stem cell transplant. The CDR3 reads CASSLVGYRGLLAKNIQYF. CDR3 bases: TGTGCCAGCAGCTTAGTAGGGTATCGGGGACTACTAGCCAAAAACATTCAGTACTTC. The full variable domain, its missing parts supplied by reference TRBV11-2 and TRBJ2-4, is EAGVAQSPRYKIIEKRQSVAFWCNPISGHATLYWYQQILGQGPKLLIQFQNNGVVDDSQLPKDRFSAERLKGVDSTLKIQPAKLEDSAVYLCASSLVGYRGLLAKNIQYFGAGTRLSVL.